One TCR beta chain is described in this entry. The antigen is unknown. Regions amplified from RNA transcripts were the TCR beta CDR3 regions. A first-round RT-PCR of the TCR CDR3 used the HTBI primer set. One entry per CDR3 protein, called by TCRdb with MiXCR from the multiplex PCR reads. The data contain fewer than 350,000 distinct CDR3 sequences, roughly an eighth of them singletons. The CDR3 contains 14 residues. The germline V gene encodes CDR1 LNHDA and CDR2 SQIVND (reference sequence). With V trimmed by 2 bases and J by 3 bases, 3 bases remained unmatched. Those with hyperthyroidism were 18 to 65 years old, newly diagnosed, and ill for under 2 months. This entry belongs to a study of T cells in Graves' hyperthyroidism and ophthalmopathy. General study results and limits: Ophthalmopathy, as predicted by the model, came a median 6.5 months after the prediction.

What was sequenced was blood. This sequence was found in a woman aged 40-49 years with Graves' hyperthyroidism. This chain joins TRBV19 and TRBJ1-2; 7 bases agree with TRBD1. CDR3 region: CASSITGADYGYTF. The CDR3 DNA follows: TGTGCCAGTAGTATAACAGGGGCCGACTATGGCTACACCTTC. Supplemented by reference TRBV19 and TRBJ1-2, the full variable domain reads DGGITQSPKYLFRKEGQNVTLSCEQNLNHDAMYWYRQDPGQGLRLIYYSQIVNDFQKGDIAEGYSVSREKKESFPLTVTSAQKNPTAFYLCASSITGADYGYTFGSGTRLTVV.